The 20 T cell receptor beta chains below come from one sample, sequenced in a study of shared clonotypes between healthy human individuals. Sequencing used immunoSEQ multiplex PCR; TCRdb keeps in-frame clones, though not all of them. The sample yields fewer than 1 million clones, approximately 97% seen once. Terminally differentiated effector memory CD45RA+ cells were excluded from the naive CD8 cells, which were CD45RO-negative and positively selected for CCR7. The sequencing input was naive CD8+ T cells sorted from blood. These receptor sequences come from a young man in good health.

This chain connects TRBV2 to TRBJ1-4, with unresolved D. Trimming took 6 bases from V and 5 from J, leaving 7 bases between them. This CDR3 contains 12 residues. Germline V gene data show CDR1 as SNHLY and CDR2 as FYNNEI. This CDR3 is CASRMINEKLFF. The DNA for the CDR3 is TGTGCCAGCAGGATGATCAATGAAAAACTGTTTTTT.

This clone appeared once. The chain carries TRBV28 and TRBJ2-7, with D perhaps being TRBD1 or TRBD2 (5 bases each). Germline assignment: CDR1 MDHEN and CDR2 SYDVKM. The CDR3 length is 13 residues. Trimming took off 8 bases at V and 4 bases at J, with 15 bases between the two ends. CDR3 loop: CASGTFSEYEQYF. CDR3 bases: TGTGCCAGCGGGACCTTTAGTGAGTACGAGCAGTACTTC.

This chain connects TRBV7-6 to TRBJ2-1, with TRBD1 matching 9 bases. The CDR3 is 14 residues long. With V trimmed by 3 bases and J by 6 bases, 3 bases remained unmatched. Per germline, CDR1 SGHVS and CDR2 FNYEAQ. The CDR3 DNA follows: TGTGCCAGCAGCTTCCTGACAGGGGGCAATGAGCAGTTCTTC. Protein product: CASSFLTGGNEQFF.

The V call is TRBV14, the J call TRBJ2-3; D not resolved. This CDR3 spans 15 amino acids. Between the trimmed V and J ends, which lost 7 bases and 1 base, there was a span of 15 bases. Germline CDR1 and CDR2: SGHDN and FVKESK. CDR3 sequence (DNA): TGTGCCAGCACTCCAGGCCTCAGAGGCACAGATACGCAGTATTTT. Its protein is CASTPGLRGTDTQYF.

J is TRBJ2-2 and V is TRBV10-2, with D uncertain. Trimming took off 8 bases at V and 0 bases at J, with 7 bases between the two ends. CDR1 and CDR2 (germline): WSHSY, SAAADI. This CDR3 is built from 13 residues. The CDR3 DNA reads TGCGCCAGCGCGACGGCGAACACCGGGGAGCTGTTTTTT. Its translation is CASATANTGELFF.

The J gene is TRBJ2-3, the V gene TRBV27, with TRBD1 matching 7 bases. The V and J ends lost 6 bases and 0 bases, in that order; junction bases with no gene match: 9. The CDR3 extends over 16 amino acids. Per the germline V gene, CDR1 is MNHEY and CDR2 is SMNVEV (reference sequence). The CDR3 protein is CASSPRTGPSTDTQYF. DNA of the CDR3: TGTGCCAGCAGCCCTAGGACAGGACCTAGCACAGATACGCAGTATTTT.

V is TRBV28 and J is TRBJ1-2; 10 bases match TRBD1. This CDR3 spans 14 amino acids. CDR1 and CDR2 (germline): MDHEN, SYDVKM. V trimming: 6 bases; J trimming: 8 bases; junction bases outside the gene matches: 9. The CDR3 loop is CASSPLGTGDGYTF. CDR3 DNA: TGTGCCAGCAGCCCACTGGGGACAGGGGACGGCTACACCTTC.

The chain is built from TRBV19 and TRBJ2-1, with TRBD1 matching 7 bases. With V trimmed by 1 base and J by 4 bases, 10 bases remained unmatched. Germline CDR1 LNHDA, CDR2 SQIVND (reference sequence). This CDR3 region has 17 residues. CDR3 in DNA: TGTGCCAGTAGTATAGCAGGACAGGTGAGCTTTTACAATGAGCAGTTCTTC. Amino acid sequence: CASSIAGQVSFYNEQFF.

This clone was recorded only once. This rearrangement joins TRBV7-9 to TRBJ2-7; 9 nucleotides agree with TRBD2. The ends lost 5 bases at V and 5 bases at J; junction bases unmatched: 10. This CDR3 contains 15 residues. Germline-derived CDR1 and CDR2 are SEHNR and FQNEAQ (reference sequence). The CDR3, as DNA: TGTGCCAGCAGCCTCCGGGCTAGCGGGAACCACGAGCAGTACTTC. It translates to CASSLRASGNHEQYF.

The chain uses TRBV5-1 and TRBJ2-5, with 9 nucleotides matching TRBD1. Germline-derived CDR1 and CDR2 are SGHRS and YFSETQ. This CDR3 has 14 residues. V lost 0 bases to trimming and J lost 3 bases; unmatched junction nucleotides: 0. In DNA, the CDR3 is TGCGCCAGCAGCTTGGGGGACAGGGAAGAGACCCAGTACTTC. As protein: CASSLGDREETQYF.

Concerning this clone itself: This sample also contains other DNA sequences that code for the same CDR3. The chain uses TRBV7-9 and TRBJ2-3, with D perhaps TRBD2 (5 bases). The germline gives CDR1 SEHNR, CDR2 FQNEAQ (reference sequence). The V end was cut by 1 base, the J end by 3 bases, with 8 bases between. CDR3 length equals 14 residues. The CDR3 is CASSLVGGTDTQYF. Here the CDR3 DNA reads TGTGCCAGCAGCTTAGTCGGCGGGACAGATACGCAGTATTTT.

The rearrangement uses TRBV9 and TRBJ1-2; TRBD1 matches at 8 bases. This CDR3 comprises 15 residues. Trimming cost V 4 bases and J 7 bases; bases outside gene matches: 12. In germline, CDR1 is SGDLS, CDR2 YYNGEE. CDR3 residues: CASSSAGTGLFGYTF. For the CDR3, the DNA is TGTGCCAGCAGCAGCGCCGGGACAGGTTTGTTTGGCTACACCTTC. Filled out from reference TRBV9 and TRBJ1-2, the complete variable domain reads DSGVTQTPKHLITATGQRVTLRCSPRSGDLSVYWYQQSLDQGLQFLIQYYNGEERAKGNILERFSAQQFPDLHSELNLSSLELGDSALYFCASSSAGTGLFGYTFGSGTRLTVV.

The chain is built from TRBV10-3 and TRBJ2-1; no clear D gene. Trimming removed 0 bases from V and 0 bases from J, with 12 bases in between. The V gene's germline CDR1 is ENHRY and CDR2 SYGVKD. The CDR3 is 17 amino acids. The CDR3 DNA reads as TGTGCCATCAGTGAGTCCGCCCCCCAAAGCTCCTACAATGAGCAGTTCTTC. It is translated as CAISESAPQSSYNEQFF.

The chain carries TRBV10-3 and TRBJ2-3, with 9 bases lining up with TRBD1. Germline CDR1 ENHRY, CDR2 SYGVKD. This CDR3 region has 16 residues. V shed 2 bases and J 0 bases; nucleotides not matched to a gene: 3. CDR3 in DNA: TGTGCCATCAGTGAGCTGACAGGGGGGAGCACAGATACGCAGTATTTT. It yields the protein CAISELTGGSTDTQYF.

The V gene is TRBV5-4, the J gene TRBJ2-7; 10 bases line up with TRBD2. The CDR3 loop spans 15 amino acids. The V and J ends lost 2 bases and 4 bases, in that order; junction bases with no gene match: 6. CDR1 is SGHNT, CDR2 YYREEE, per germline (reference sequence). The CDR3 DNA reads as TGTGCCAGCAGCTTCCCAACTAGCGGGAAGTACGAGCAGTACTTC. This translates into CASSFPTSGKYEQYF.

For the CDR3, the DNA is TGTGCCAGCAGCCCGTACCTAGGACTAGACTACGAGCAGTACTTC. This gives the protein CASSPYLGLDYEQYF. The chain joins TRBV7-2 to TRBJ2-7; 7 nucleotides line up with TRBD2. V lost 5 bases and J lost 3; bases outside the gene matches: 10. Germline lookup yields CDR1 SGHTA and CDR2 FQGNSA. This CDR3 comprises 15 residues.

The chain carries TRBV7-9 and TRBJ2-1; D remains ambiguous. The ends were cut back, 7 bases at V and 5 bases at J, with 12 bases in the middle. This CDR3 region has 13 residues. The germline CDR1 and CDR2 sequences are SEHNR and FQNEAQ (reference sequence). CDR3 region: CASKISLNNEQFF. CDR3 DNA sequence: TGTGCCAGCAAAATCTCCCTTAACAATGAGCAGTTCTTC.

This clone was recorded a few times. Other nucleotide sequences from this sample produce the same CDR3. The chain links TRBV7-9 to TRBJ2-3; D is uncertain. CDR3 length: 13 amino acids. With 5 bases removed from V and 0 bases from J, the gap between germline ends came to 6 bases. Per the germline V gene, CDR1 is SEHNR and CDR2 is FQNEAQ (reference sequence). The CDR3 DNA is TGTGCCAGCAGCCCCCCGAGCACAGATACGCAGTATTTT. It encodes CASSPPSTDTQYF.

CDR3 loop: CASSFDPGPQFF. The CDR3 nucleotides are TGTGCCAGCAGCTTCGATCCGGGACCTCAGTTCTTC. The chain links TRBV7-9 to TRBJ2-1; the D call may be TRBD1 or TRBD2 (5 bases each). V lost 3 bases and J lost 13, with 13 bases in between. CDR3 length: 12 amino acids. CDR1 SEHNR and CDR2 FQNEAQ come from the germline V gene (reference sequence).

CDR3 protein: CASSLSNGNTIYF. CDR3 sequence (DNA): TGTGCCAGCAGCTTAAGTAATGGAAACACCATATATTTT. The gene calls are TRBV7-9 and TRBJ1-3; D uncertain. There are 13 residues in the CDR3. Germline V gene lookup returns CDR1 SEHNR and CDR2 FQNEAQ (reference sequence). The ends were cut back, 2 bases at V and 3 bases at J, with 5 bases in the middle.